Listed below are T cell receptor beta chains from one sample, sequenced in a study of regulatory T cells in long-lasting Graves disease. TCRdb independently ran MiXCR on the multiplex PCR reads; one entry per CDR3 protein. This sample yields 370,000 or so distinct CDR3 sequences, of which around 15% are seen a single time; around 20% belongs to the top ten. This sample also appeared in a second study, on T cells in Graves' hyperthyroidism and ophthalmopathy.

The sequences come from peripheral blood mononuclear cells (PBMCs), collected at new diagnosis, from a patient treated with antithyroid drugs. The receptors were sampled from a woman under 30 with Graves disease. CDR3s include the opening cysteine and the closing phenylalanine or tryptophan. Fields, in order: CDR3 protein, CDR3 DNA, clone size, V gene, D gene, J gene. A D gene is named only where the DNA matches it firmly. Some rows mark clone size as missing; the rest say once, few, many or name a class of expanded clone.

CDR3 protein: CASSLTEGVDEQYF
CDR3 DNA: TGTGCCAGCAGTTTGACAGAGGGCGTCGACGAGCAGTACTTC
clone size: many
V gene: TRBV28
D gene: -
J gene: TRBJ2-7

CDR3 protein: CASSLTQGWGQFF
CDR3 DNA: TGTGCCAGCAGTTTAACCCAGGGTTGGGGGCAGTTCTTC
clone size: once
V gene: TRBV27
D gene: -
J gene: TRBJ2-1

CDR3 protein: CASSIIGGGGTLGNQPQHF
CDR3 DNA: TGTGCCAGTAGTATAATTGGAGGGGGAGGCACACTAGGAAATCAGCCCCAGCATTTT
clone size: -
V gene: TRBV19
D gene: -
J gene: TRBJ1-5

CDR3 protein: CASRGRTGYTF
CDR3 DNA: TGTGCCAGCAGGGGTCGGACAGGCTACACCTTC
clone size: many
V gene: TRBV2
D gene: -
J gene: TRBJ1-2

CDR3 protein: CASSGATSGILQAEETQYF
CDR3 DNA: TGCGCCAGCAGCGGGGCGACTAGCGGGATCCTCCAGGCGGAAGAGACCCAGTACTTC
clone size: -
V gene: TRBV5-1
D gene: TRBD2
J gene: TRBJ2-5

CDR3 protein: CSAPGQGSRGETQYF
CDR3 DNA: TGCAGTGCCCCGGGACAGGGGTCAAGGGGGGAGACTCAGTACTTC
clone size: -
V gene: TRBV20-1
D gene: TRBD1
J gene: TRBJ2-5

CDR3 protein: CATSRTGIRENRNIQYF
CDR3 DNA: TGTGCCACCAGCAGGACGGGCATCAGGGAAAATAGAAACATTCAGTACTTC
clone size: -
V gene: TRBV15
D gene: -
J gene: TRBJ2-4

CDR3 protein: CASSLFIAGGVYEQYF
CDR3 DNA: TGTGCCAGCAGTTTATTCATAGCGGGGGGGGTTTACGAGCAGTACTTC
clone size: many
V gene: TRBV27
D gene: TRBD2
J gene: TRBJ2-7

CDR3 protein: CASSRVDSFRETQYF
CDR3 DNA: TGTGCCAGCTCGAGGGTAGATTCTTTCCGAGAGACCCAGTACTTC
clone size: many
V gene: TRBV7-9
D gene: -
J gene: TRBJ2-5

CDR3 protein: CSAEGPFTGELFF
CDR3 DNA: TGCAGTGCGGAGGGCCCTTTCACCGGGGAGCTGTTTTTT
clone size: few
V gene: TRBV20-1
D gene: -
J gene: TRBJ2-2

CDR3 protein: CASSLAGSGPQHF
CDR3 DNA: TGTGCCAGCAGTTTGGCGGGTTCGGGGCCCCAGCATTTT
clone size: many
V gene: TRBV2
D gene: -
J gene: TRBJ1-5

CDR3 protein: CASSLFQRGPGELFF
CDR3 DNA: TGCGCCAGCAGCTTGTTCCAGCGGGGGCCCGGGGAGCTGTTTTTT
clone size: -
V gene: TRBV5-1
D gene: TRBD2
J gene: TRBJ2-2

CDR3 protein: CASSSPGGLAQYF
CDR3 DNA: TGTGCCAGCAGCTCCCCAGGGGGACTAGCGCAGTATTTT
clone size: -
V gene: TRBV7-6
D gene: -
J gene: TRBJ2-3

CDR3 protein: CSVATLYNEQFF
CDR3 DNA: TGCAGCGTCGCCACACTGTACAATGAGCAGTTCTTC
clone size: many
V gene: TRBV29-1
D gene: -
J gene: TRBJ2-1

CDR3 protein: CASSETGPDTQYF
CDR3 DNA: TGCGCCAGCAGTGAGACGGGGCCAGATACGCAGTATTTT
clone size: few
V gene: TRBV10-1
D gene: -
J gene: TRBJ2-3

CDR3 protein: CASNSAGRTNEKLFF
CDR3 DNA: TGTGCCAGTAACAGCGCGGGGAGAACTAATGAAAAACTGTTTTTT
clone size: many
V gene: TRBV19
D gene: -
J gene: TRBJ1-4

CDR3 protein: CASSSQGFATQYF
CDR3 DNA: TGTGCCAGCAGCTCCCAAGGGTTTGCGACCCAGTACTTC
clone size: many
V gene: TRBV27
D gene: -
J gene: TRBJ2-5

CDR3 protein: CASSFIQGAYGYTF
CDR3 DNA: TGTGCCAGCAGCTTCATACAGGGGGCATATGGCTACACCTTC
clone size: -
V gene: TRBV5-5
D gene: TRBD1
J gene: TRBJ1-2

CDR3 protein: CASSFGGRRGTDEQFF
CDR3 DNA: TGTGCCAGCAGCTTTGGGGGGCGGAGGGGCACGGATGAGCAGTTCTTC
clone size: many
V gene: TRBV5-6
D gene: -
J gene: TRBJ2-1

CDR3 protein: CASSRWPENQPQHF
CDR3 DNA: TGTGCCAGTAGTCGGTGGCCAGAGAATCAGCCCCAGCATTTT
clone size: few
V gene: TRBV19
D gene: -
J gene: TRBJ1-5

CDR3 protein: CAISDATGQGYTF
CDR3 DNA: TGTGCCATCAGTGATGCGACAGGGCAGGGCTACACCTTC
clone size: many
V gene: TRBV10-3
D gene: TRBD1
J gene: TRBJ1-2

CDR3 protein: CASSQGPVAGELFF
CDR3 DNA: TGTGCCAGCAGCCAAGGCCCTGTGGCCGGGGAGCTGTTTTTT
clone size: -
V gene: TRBV3-1
D gene: -
J gene: TRBJ2-2

CDR3 protein: CSASRGQQETQYF
CDR3 DNA: TGCAGTGCTAGTCGGGGACAGCAAGAGACCCAGTACTTC
clone size: -
V gene: TRBV20-1
D gene: TRBD1
J gene: TRBJ2-5

CDR3 protein: CASNTGEFDEQFF
CDR3 DNA: TGTGCCAGCAACACAGGGGAATTTGATGAGCAGTTCTTC
clone size: many
V gene: TRBV2
D gene: TRBD1
J gene: TRBJ2-1

CDR3 protein: CASIKGGAGANVLTF
CDR3 DNA: TGTGCCAGCATCAAAGGTGGGGCTGGGGCCAACGTCCTGACTTTC
clone size: -
V gene: TRBV6-1
D gene: -
J gene: TRBJ2-6

CDR3 protein: CASSFLEGETQYF
CDR3 DNA: TGTGCCAGCAGTTTCCTCGAGGGTGAGACCCAGTACTTC
clone size: many
V gene: TRBV12-3/TRBV12-4
D gene: -
J gene: TRBJ2-5

CDR3 protein: CASRDRQGNEQFF
CDR3 DNA: TGTGCCAGCCGAGATCGACAGGGGAATGAGCAGTTCTTC
clone size: -
V gene: TRBV4-2
D gene: TRBD1
J gene: TRBJ2-1

CDR3 protein: CASSPATGRRTEAFF
CDR3 DNA: TGTGCCAGCAGTCCAGCGACAGGGAGGAGGACTGAAGCTTTCTTT
clone size: many
V gene: TRBV28
D gene: TRBD1
J gene: TRBJ1-1

CDR3 protein: CACDTYSGNTIYF
CDR3 DNA: TGTGCCTGCGACACATACTCTGGAAACACCATATATTTT
clone size: -
V gene: TRBV6-2/TRBV6-3
D gene: -
J gene: TRBJ1-3

CDR3 protein: CASSDPGYHNYGYTF
CDR3 DNA: TGTGCCAGCAGTGACCCGGGGTATCATAACTATGGCTACACCTTC
clone size: many
V gene: TRBV28
D gene: -
J gene: TRBJ1-2

CDR3 protein: CSAPTGGDYNEQFF
CDR3 DNA: TGCAGTGCCCCCACGGGGGGGGACTACAATGAGCAGTTCTTC
clone size: few
V gene: TRBV20-1
D gene: TRBD2
J gene: TRBJ2-1

CDR3 protein: CASSLHRQGAEEQYF
CDR3 DNA: TGTGCCAGCAGCCTCCACAGACAGGGGGCGGAAGAGCAGTACTTC
clone size: -
V gene: TRBV7-9
D gene: TRBD1
J gene: TRBJ2-7

CDR3 protein: CASSPPQAQETQYF
CDR3 DNA: TGTGCCAGCTCACCGCCACAAGCCCAAGAGACCCAGTACTTC
clone size: many
V gene: TRBV18
D gene: -
J gene: TRBJ2-5

CDR3 protein: CASSQGTESNSPLHF
CDR3 DNA: TGTGCCAGCAGCCAGGGGACAGAGAGTAATTCACCCCTCCACTTT
clone size: many
V gene: TRBV3-1
D gene: TRBD1
J gene: TRBJ1-6

CDR3 protein: CASSFRGLGTGGPGTEAFF
CDR3 DNA: TGTGCCAGCAGCTTTAGGGGTCTCGGGACAGGGGGCCCAGGGACTGAAGCTTTCTTT
clone size: many
V gene: TRBV11-2
D gene: TRBD1
J gene: TRBJ1-1